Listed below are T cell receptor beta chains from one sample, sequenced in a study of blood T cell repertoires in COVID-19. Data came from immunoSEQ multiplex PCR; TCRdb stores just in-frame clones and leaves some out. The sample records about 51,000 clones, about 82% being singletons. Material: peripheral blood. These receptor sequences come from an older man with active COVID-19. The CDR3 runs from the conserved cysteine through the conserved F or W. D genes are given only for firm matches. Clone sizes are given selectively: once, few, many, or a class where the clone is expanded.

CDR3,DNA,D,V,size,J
CASSKGQGAAQPQHF,TGCGCCAGCAGCAAGGGACAGGGGGCGGCTCAGCCCCAGCATTTT,TRBD1,TRBV4-1,once,TRBJ1-5
CASSYSASGAYNEQFF,TGTGCCAGCAGTTACTCGGCCAGCGGAGCCTACAATGAGCAGTTCTTC,.,TRBV6-5,.,TRBJ2-1
CASSQDSGAGELFF,TGCGCCAGCAGCCAAGATTCCGGTGCCGGGGAGCTGTTTTTT,.,TRBV4-3,.,TRBJ2-2
CASRRDSPYEQYF,TGTGCCAGCAGGCGCGACAGTCCCTACGAGCAGTACTTC,.,TRBV28,.,TRBJ2-7
CATSRDQVSLSGNTIYF,TGTGCCACCAGCAGAGACCAGGTATCCCTCTCTGGAAACACCATATATTTT,.,TRBV15,.,TRBJ1-3
CASSPGTGNEAFF,TGTGCCAGCTCACCAGGGACAGGTAATGAAGCTTTCTTT,TRBD1,TRBV18,.,TRBJ1-1
CASSYSSGSNQPQHF,TGTGCCAGCAGTTACTCGTCGGGTAGCAATCAGCCCCAGCATTTT,.,TRBV2,.,TRBJ1-5
CASSLGRQGTKNIQYF,TGCGCCAGCAGCTTGGGACGGCAGGGAACCAAAAACATTCAGTACTTC,.,TRBV5-1,once,TRBJ2-4
CASSAAGPAKNIQYF,TGTGCCAGCAGTGCAGCGGGACCAGCCAAAAACATTCAGTACTTC,TRBD2,TRBV7-6,.,TRBJ2-4
CASSLMDRGTGELFF,TGTGCCAGCAGTTTAATGGACAGGGGCACCGGGGAGCTGTTTTTT,TRBD1,TRBV28,.,TRBJ2-2
CASSQTPFSSYEQYF,TGTGCCAGCAGCCAGACTCCTTTTAGCTCCTACGAGCAGTACTTC,.,TRBV3-1/TRBV3-2,.,TRBJ2-7
CASSLTASGRAVSHEQFF,TGTGCCAGCAGCTTAACGGCGAGCGGGAGGGCCGTTAGTCATGAGCAGTTCTTC,TRBD2,TRBV7-2,.,TRBJ2-1
CASTTGMDYGYTF,TGTGCCAGTACTACAGGGATGGACTATGGCTACACCTTC,.,TRBV28,.,TRBJ1-2
CASSLVRGSGSTTGELFF,TGTGCCAGCAGCTTGGTACGGGGAAGCGGGAGTACCACCGGGGAGCTGTTTTTT,TRBD2,TRBV5-4,.,TRBJ2-2
CASSKEVGVNTEAFF,TGTGCCAGCAGCAAAGAAGTAGGGGTGAACACTGAAGCTTTCTTT,.,TRBV21-1,.,TRBJ1-1
CASSVPGSYEQYF,TGTGCCAGCAGTGTCCCAGGCTCCTACGAGCAGTACTTC,.,TRBV2,.,TRBJ2-7
CASSEPNRSYNSPLHF,TGTGCCAGCAGCGAGCCCAACAGGTCTTATAATTCACCCCTCCACTTT,.,TRBV3-1/TRBV3-2,.,TRBJ1-6
CASTPSGRTTYNEQFF,TGTGCCAGTACTCCTAGCGGGAGGACCACCTACAATGAGCAGTTCTTC,TRBD2,TRBV19,.,TRBJ2-1
CASSSADRGLYNEQFF,TGTGCCAGCAGCTCAGCGGACAGGGGTCTTTACAATGAGCAGTTCTTC,TRBD1,TRBV6-2/TRBV6-3,.,TRBJ2-1
CASSLSSGGKNIQYF,TGTGCCAGCAGCTTATCTAGCGGGGGGAAAAACATTCAGTACTTC,TRBD2,TRBV11-3,.,TRBJ2-4
CASSRQGAGEQYF,TGTGCCAGCAGCCGACAGGGTGCAGGCGAGCAGTACTTC,TRBD1,TRBV3-1/TRBV3-2,once,TRBJ2-7
CASRLLAGGADTQYF,TGTGCCAGCAGACTACTAGCGGGAGGTGCAGATACGCAGTATTTT,TRBD2,TRBV7-6,.,TRBJ2-3
CASSRTSGSWDEQFF,TGTGCCAGCAGTCGGACTAGCGGGAGTTGGGATGAGCAGTTCTTC,TRBD2,TRBV6-5,once,TRBJ2-1
CASSQGVGGRNYGYTF,TGTGCCAGCAGCCAAGGAGTCGGGGGGCGGAACTATGGCTACACCTTC,.,TRBV3-1/TRBV3-2,.,TRBJ1-2
CASSLAGKYEQYF,TGTGCCAGCAGTCTAGCGGGGAAGTACGAGCAGTACTTC,TRBD2,TRBV27,once,TRBJ2-7